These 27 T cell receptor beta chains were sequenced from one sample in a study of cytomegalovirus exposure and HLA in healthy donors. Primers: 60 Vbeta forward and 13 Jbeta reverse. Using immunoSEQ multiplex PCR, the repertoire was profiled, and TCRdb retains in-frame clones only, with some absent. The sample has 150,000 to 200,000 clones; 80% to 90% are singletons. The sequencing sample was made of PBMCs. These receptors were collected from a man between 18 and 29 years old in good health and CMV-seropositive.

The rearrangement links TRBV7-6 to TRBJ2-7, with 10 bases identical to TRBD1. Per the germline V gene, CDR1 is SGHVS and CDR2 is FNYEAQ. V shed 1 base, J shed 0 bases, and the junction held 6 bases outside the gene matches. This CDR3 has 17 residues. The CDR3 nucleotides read TGTGCCAGCAGCTTAGTGCCGGGACAGGGGCCCTCCTACGAGCAGTACTTC. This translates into CASSLVPGQGPSYEQYF. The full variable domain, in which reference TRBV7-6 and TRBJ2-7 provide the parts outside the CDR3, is GAGVSQSPRYKVTKRGQDVALRCDPISGHVSLYWYRQALGQGPEFLTYFNYEAQQDKSGLPNDRFSAERPEGSISTLTIQRTEQRDSAMYRCASSLVPGQGPSYEQYFGPGTRLTVT.

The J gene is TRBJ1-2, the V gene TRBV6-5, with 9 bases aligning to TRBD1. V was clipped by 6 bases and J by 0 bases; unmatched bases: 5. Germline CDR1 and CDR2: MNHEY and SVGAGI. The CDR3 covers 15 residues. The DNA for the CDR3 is TGTGCCAGCAGCAAAGGGACAGGGACTAACTATGGCTACACCTTC. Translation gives CASSKGTGTNYGYTF.

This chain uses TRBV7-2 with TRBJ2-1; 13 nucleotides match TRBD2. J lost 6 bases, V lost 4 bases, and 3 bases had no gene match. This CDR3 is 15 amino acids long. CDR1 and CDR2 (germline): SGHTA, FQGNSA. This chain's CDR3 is CASSSWTSGSNEQFF. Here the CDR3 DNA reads TGTGCCAGCAGCTCCTGGACTAGCGGGAGCAATGAGCAGTTCTTC.

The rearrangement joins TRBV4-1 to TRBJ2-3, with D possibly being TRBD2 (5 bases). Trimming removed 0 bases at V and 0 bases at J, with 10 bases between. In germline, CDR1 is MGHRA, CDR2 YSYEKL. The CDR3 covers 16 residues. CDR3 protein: CASSQEAATSTDTQYF. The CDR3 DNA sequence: TGCGCCAGCAGCCAAGAAGCGGCCACAAGCACAGATACGCAGTATTTT.

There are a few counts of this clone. In nucleotides, the CDR3 is TGTGCCAGCAGCCAAGTTTTCGACAGGGGCACTGAAGCTTTCTTT. Residues: CASSQVFDRGTEAFF. The chain links TRBV4-2 to TRBJ1-1; 8 positions agree with TRBD1. This CDR3 has 15 residues. Losses at the gene ends were 1 base for V and 4 bases for J; bases not matched to a gene: 5. The germline gives CDR1 LGHNA, CDR2 YNFKEQ.

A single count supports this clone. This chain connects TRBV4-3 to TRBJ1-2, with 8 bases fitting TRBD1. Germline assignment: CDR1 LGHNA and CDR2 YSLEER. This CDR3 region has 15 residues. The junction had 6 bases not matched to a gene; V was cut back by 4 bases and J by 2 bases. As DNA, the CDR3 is TGCGCCAGCAGCCGCCACGGACAGGGAAACTATGGCTACACCTTC. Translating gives CASSRHGQGNYGYTF.

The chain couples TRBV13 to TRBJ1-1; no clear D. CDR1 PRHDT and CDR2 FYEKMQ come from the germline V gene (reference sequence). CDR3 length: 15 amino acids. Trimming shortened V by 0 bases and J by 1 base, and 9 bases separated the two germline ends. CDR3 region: CASSLGLLKNTEAFF. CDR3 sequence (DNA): TGTGCCAGCAGCTTAGGATTACTCAAGAACACTGAAGCTTTCTTT.

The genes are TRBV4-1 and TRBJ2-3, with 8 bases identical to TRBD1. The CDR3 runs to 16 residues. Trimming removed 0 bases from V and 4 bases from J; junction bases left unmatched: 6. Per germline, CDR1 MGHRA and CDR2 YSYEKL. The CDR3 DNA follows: TGCGCCAGCAGCCAAGATTACGGACAGGGCTCAGATACGCAGTATTTT. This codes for CASSQDYGQGSDTQYF.

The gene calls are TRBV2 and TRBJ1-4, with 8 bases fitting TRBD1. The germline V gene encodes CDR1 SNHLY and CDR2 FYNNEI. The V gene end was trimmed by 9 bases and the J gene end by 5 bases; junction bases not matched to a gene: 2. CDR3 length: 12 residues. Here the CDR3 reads CARRDRNEKLFF. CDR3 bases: TGTGCCAGGAGGGACAGGAATGAAAAACTGTTTTTT.

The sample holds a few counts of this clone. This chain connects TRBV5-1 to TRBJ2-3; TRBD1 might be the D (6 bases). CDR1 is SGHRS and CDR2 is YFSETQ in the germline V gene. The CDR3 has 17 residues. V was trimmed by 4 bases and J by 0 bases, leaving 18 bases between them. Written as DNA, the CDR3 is TGCGCCAGCAGCCTCCCGACAGGAGCCACTAGCACAGATACGCAGTATTTT. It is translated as CASSLPTGATSTDTQYF. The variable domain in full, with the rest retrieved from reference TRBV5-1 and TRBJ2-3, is KAGVTQTPRYLIKTRGQQVTLSCSPISGHRSVSWYQQTPGQGLQFLFEYFSETQRNKGNFPGRFSGRQFSNSRSEMNVSTLELGDSALYLCASSLPTGATSTDTQYFGPGTRLTVL.

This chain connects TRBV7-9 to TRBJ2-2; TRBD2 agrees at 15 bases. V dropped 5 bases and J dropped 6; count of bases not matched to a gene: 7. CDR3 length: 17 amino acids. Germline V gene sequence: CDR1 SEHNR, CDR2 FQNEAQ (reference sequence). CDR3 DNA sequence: TGTGCCAGCAGCCCTGGACTAGCGGGGGGGAAGGCCGGGGAGCTGTTTTTT. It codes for CASSPGLAGGKAGELFF.

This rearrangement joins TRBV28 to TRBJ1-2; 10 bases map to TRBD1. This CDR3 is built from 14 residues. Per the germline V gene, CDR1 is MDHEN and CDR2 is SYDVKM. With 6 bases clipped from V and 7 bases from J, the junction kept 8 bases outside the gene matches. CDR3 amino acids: CASSQTGGAGGYTF. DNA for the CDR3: TGTGCCAGCAGCCAGACAGGGGGCGCGGGTGGCTACACCTTC.

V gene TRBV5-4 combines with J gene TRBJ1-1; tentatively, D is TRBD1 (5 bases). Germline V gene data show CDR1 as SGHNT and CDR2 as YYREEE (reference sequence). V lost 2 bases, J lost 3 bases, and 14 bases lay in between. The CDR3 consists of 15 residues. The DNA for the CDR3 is TGTGCCAGCAGCTTAGGCGGGGGAAGGGACACTGAAGCTTTCTTT. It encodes CASSLGGGRDTEAFF.

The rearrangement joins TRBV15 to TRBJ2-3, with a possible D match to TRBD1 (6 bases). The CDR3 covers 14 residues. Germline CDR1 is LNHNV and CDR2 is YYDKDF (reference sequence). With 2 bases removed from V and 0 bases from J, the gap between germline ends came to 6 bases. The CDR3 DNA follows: TGTGCCACCAGCAGAACAGGGAGCACAGATACGCAGTATTTT. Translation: CATSRTGSTDTQYF.

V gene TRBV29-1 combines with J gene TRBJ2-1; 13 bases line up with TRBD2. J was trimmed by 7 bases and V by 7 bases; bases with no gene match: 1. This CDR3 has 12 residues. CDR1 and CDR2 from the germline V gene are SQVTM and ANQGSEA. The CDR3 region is CSGTSGGNEQFF. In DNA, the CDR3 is TGCAGCGGGACTAGCGGGGGAAATGAGCAGTTCTTC.

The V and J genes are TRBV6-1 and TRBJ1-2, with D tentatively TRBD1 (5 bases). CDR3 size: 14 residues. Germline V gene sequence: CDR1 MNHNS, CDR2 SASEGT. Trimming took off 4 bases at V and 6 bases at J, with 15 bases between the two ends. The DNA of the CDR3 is TGTGCCAGCAGTGTAGGACAACCGGCTAATGGCTACACCTTC. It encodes CASSVGQPANGYTF.

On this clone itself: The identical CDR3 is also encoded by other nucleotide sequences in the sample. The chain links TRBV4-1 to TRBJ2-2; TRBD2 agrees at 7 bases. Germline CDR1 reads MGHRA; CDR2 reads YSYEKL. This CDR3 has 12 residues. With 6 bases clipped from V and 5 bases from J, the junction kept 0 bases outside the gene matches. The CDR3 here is CASRGGTGELFF. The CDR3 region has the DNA TGCGCCAGCAGGGGGGGGACCGGGGAGCTGTTTTTT.

DNA of the CDR3: TGTGCCACATCGCTCATCAGTAATGAAAAACTGTTTTTT. This encodes CATSLISNEKLFF. The chain links TRBV19 to TRBJ1-4; the D is unclear. Trimming cost V 10 bases and J 4 bases, with 13 bases left between them. The CDR3 length is 13 residues. CDR1 and CDR2 from the germline V gene are LNHDA and SQIVND (reference sequence).

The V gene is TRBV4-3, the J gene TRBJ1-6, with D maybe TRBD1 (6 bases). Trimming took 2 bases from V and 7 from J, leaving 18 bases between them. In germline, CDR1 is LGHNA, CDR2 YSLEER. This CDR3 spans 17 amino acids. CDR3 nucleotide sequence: TGCGCCAGCAGCCAATGGGGCGCAGGGGTTGAGAATTCACCCCTCCACTTT. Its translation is CASSQWGAGVENSPLHF.

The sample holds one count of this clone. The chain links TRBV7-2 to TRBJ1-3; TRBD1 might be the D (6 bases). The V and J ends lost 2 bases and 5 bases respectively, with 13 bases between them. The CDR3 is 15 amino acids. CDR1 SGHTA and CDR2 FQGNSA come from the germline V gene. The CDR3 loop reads CASSLMSGVRNTIYF. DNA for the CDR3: TGTGCCAGCAGCTTAATGTCAGGGGTACGAAACACCATATATTTT.

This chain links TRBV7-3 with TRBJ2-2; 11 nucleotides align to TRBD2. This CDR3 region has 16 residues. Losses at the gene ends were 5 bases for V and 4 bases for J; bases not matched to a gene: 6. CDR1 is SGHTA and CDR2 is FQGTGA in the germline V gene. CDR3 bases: TGTGCCAGCAGCCCACGGGGACTAGCGGTCACCGGGGAGCTGTTTTTT. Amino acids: CASSPRGLAVTGELFF.

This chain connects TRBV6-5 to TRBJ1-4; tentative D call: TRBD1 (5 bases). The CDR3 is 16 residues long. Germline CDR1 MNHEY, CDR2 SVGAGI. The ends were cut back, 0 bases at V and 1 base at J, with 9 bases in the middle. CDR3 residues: CASSYSGAQTNEKLFF. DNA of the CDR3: TGTGCCAGCAGTTACTCAGGGGCCCAAACTAATGAAAAACTGTTTTTT.

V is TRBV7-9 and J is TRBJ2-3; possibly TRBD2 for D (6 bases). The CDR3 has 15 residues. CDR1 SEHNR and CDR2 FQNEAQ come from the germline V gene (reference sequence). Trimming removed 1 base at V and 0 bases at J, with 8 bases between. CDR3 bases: TGTGCCAGCAGCTTAGATGCGGGGAGCACAGATACGCAGTATTTT. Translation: CASSLDAGSTDTQYF.

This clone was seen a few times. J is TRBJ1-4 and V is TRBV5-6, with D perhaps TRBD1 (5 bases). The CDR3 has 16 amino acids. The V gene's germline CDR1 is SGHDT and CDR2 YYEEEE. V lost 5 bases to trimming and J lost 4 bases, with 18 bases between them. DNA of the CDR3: TGTGCCAGCAGGGTCTTCAGGGAACGACTTAATGAAAAACTGTTTTTT. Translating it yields CASRVFRERLNEKLFF. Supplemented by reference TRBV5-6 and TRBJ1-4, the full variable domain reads DAGVTQSPTHLIKTRGQQVTLRCSPKSGHDTVSWYQQALGQGPQFIFQYYEEEERQRGNFPDRFSGHQFPNYSSELNVNALLLGDSALYLCASRVFRERLNEKLFFGSGTQLSVL.

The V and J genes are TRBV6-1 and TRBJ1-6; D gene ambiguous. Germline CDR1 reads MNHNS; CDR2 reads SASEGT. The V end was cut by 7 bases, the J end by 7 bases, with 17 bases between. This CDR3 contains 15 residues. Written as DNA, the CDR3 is TGTGCCAGCACCGAACGGGAGGGTCGGAATTCACCCCTCCACTTT. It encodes CASTEREGRNSPLHF.

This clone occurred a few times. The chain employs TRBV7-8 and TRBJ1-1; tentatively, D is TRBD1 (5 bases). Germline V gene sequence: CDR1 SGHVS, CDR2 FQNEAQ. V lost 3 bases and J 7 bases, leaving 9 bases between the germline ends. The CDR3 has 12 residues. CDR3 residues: CASSFRRDEAFF. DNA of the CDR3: TGTGCCAGCAGCTTCCGCAGGGATGAAGCTTTCTTT.

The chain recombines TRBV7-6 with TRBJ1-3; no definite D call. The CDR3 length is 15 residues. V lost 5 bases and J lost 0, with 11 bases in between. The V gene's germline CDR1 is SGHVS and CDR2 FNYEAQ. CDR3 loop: CASSTDGSSGNTIYF. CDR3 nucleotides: TGTGCCAGCAGCACAGACGGGAGCTCTGGAAACACCATATATTTT.